The 28 T cell receptor beta chains below were found in one sample sequenced in a study of OX40 agonist ivuxolimab in advanced cancers. Library creation used the immunoSEQ multiplex PCR assay. The immuneACCESS repertoire file appears here via TCRdb, limited to in-frame rearrangements. These files lack a portion of the clones; in checked studies, under half of the deficit traces to unresolved V genes, and the cause of the others is not known. The sample profile shows tens of thousands of clones; over 75% of them were found once. Roughly 1.5% of the sample is held by the ten biggest clonotypes. The material was CD4+ or CD8+ T cells sorted from blood, obtained in a trial of the OX40 agonist ivuxolimab. The receptors come from an adult with an advanced solid tumor such as melanoma, head and neck, liver or kidney cancer.

The chain joins TRBV4-1 to TRBJ1-1; D unclear. Germline V CDR1 and CDR2: MGHRA, YSYEKL. This CDR3 has 14 amino acids. V was shortened by 2 bases and J by 2 bases, with 9 bases between the two germline ends. This chain's CDR3 is CASSQRAVNTEAFF. CDR3 nucleotides: TGCGCCAGCAGCCAAAGGGCGGTCAACACTGAAGCTTTCTTT.

This clone was detected only once. The rearrangement uses TRBV6-5 and TRBJ2-1; TRBD2 might be the D (6 bases). Germline CDR1 reads MNHEY; CDR2 reads SVGAGI. This CDR3 is built from 16 residues. The V and J ends lost 0 bases and 5 bases respectively, with 14 bases between them. This CDR3 reads CASSYSRSGRHNEQFF. The CDR3, as DNA: TGTGCCAGCAGTTACTCTAGGAGCGGGCGGCACAATGAGCAGTTCTTC.

V and J are TRBV6-4 and TRBJ2-7; D is perhaps TRBD2 (5 bases). This CDR3 region has 14 residues. Between the trimmed V and J ends, which lost 0 bases and 1 base, there was a span of 7 bases. Germline-derived CDR1 and CDR2 are MRHNA and SNTAGT. Here the CDR3 reads CASSDSGGSYEQYF. The DNA for the CDR3 is TGTGCCAGCAGTGACTCGGGCGGGTCCTACGAGCAGTACTTC.

The chain combines TRBV10-3 with TRBJ2-5; 8 bases fit TRBD1. The germline V gene has CDR1 ENHRY and CDR2 SYGVKD. The V gene end was trimmed by 0 bases and the J gene end by 5 bases; junction bases not matched to a gene: 5. This CDR3 is built from 15 residues. The CDR3 is CAISESGAGGETQYF. CDR3 coding DNA: TGTGCCATCAGTGAGTCAGGAGCAGGGGGCGAGACCCAGTACTTC.

J is TRBJ2-1 and V is TRBV19; D perhaps matches TRBD2 (6 bases). V shed 4 bases and J shed 6 bases, with 13 bases lying between them. Germline V gene lookup returns CDR1 LNHDA and CDR2 SQIVND (reference sequence). This CDR3 has 14 residues. CDR3 amino acids: CASSKAGPLNEQFF. CDR3 sequence (DNA): TGTGCCAGTAGTAAGGCGGGGCCCCTCAATGAGCAGTTCTTC.

The gene calls are TRBV27 and TRBJ1-4; 7 nucleotides align to TRBD1. Germline trimming cut 4 bases from V and 5 bases from J; bases unmatched to any gene: 4. Looked up from germline, CDR1 is MNHEY and CDR2 is SMNVEV (reference sequence). The CDR3 totals 14 residues. The CDR3 is CASSWGQPNEKLFF. The CDR3 DNA sequence: TGTGCCAGCAGTTGGGGACAGCCGAATGAAAAACTGTTTTTT.

The V and J genes are TRBV30 and TRBJ1-2; D perhaps matches TRBD1 (6 bases). The CDR3 is 14 amino acids. Deletions cut 4 bases from V and 0 bases from J, with 12 bases between. From germline, CDR1 is GTSNPN and CDR2 SVGIG (reference sequence). The CDR3: CAWKGDTSNYGYTF. CDR3 nucleotides: TGTGCCTGGAAAGGGGACACTTCTAACTATGGCTACACCTTC.

CDR3 amino acids: CASRRGVLYNEQFF. The CDR3 DNA reads TGTGCCAGCAGACGAGGGGTTTTATACAATGAGCAGTTCTTC. The V call is TRBV2, the J call TRBJ2-1, with D perhaps given as TRBD1 or TRBD2 (5 bases each). CDR3 size: 14 residues. Trimming cost V 6 bases and J 4 bases, with 13 bases left between them. The germline V gene encodes CDR1 SNHLY and CDR2 FYNNEI.

In this sample, this clone turned up once. The rearrangement joins TRBV15 to TRBJ2-3, with 7 bases aligning to TRBD1. The CDR3 has 16 residues. V dropped 0 bases and J dropped 7; count of bases not matched to a gene: 10. Germline V gives CDR1 LNHNV, CDR2 YYDKDF (reference sequence). Written as DNA, the CDR3 is TGTGCCACCAGCAGAGATTCGGGCAGGGGGTTAAATACGCAGTATTTT. Its translation is CATSRDSGRGLNTQYF.

The chain has TRBV12-5 and TRBJ1-5; no clear D. CDR1 and CDR2 from the germline V gene are LGHNT and FRNRAP. This CDR3 is 13 amino acids long. V was pared by 5 bases and J by 4 bases, with 9 bases between. This chain's CDR3 is CASGGTTNQPQHF. As DNA, the CDR3 is TGTGCTAGTGGTGGTACCACTAATCAGCCCCAGCATTTT.

This chain uses TRBV27 with TRBJ1-2, with D perhaps matching TRBD1 (5 bases). Germline CDR1 and CDR2: MNHEY and SMNVEV (reference sequence). The germline V and J ends were trimmed by 10 bases and 0 bases, with 15 bases remaining between them. The CDR3 is 14 amino acids. The CDR3 region is CANRTKPPNYGYTF. The CDR3 DNA is TGTGCCAACAGGACAAAACCCCCTAACTATGGCTACACCTTC.

This chain uses TRBV6-6 with TRBJ1-2, with TRBD1 matching over 7 bases. J was trimmed by 5 bases and V by 7 bases; bases with no gene match: 4. The CDR3 extends over 12 amino acids. Germline CDR1 reads MNHNY; CDR2 reads SVGAGI (reference sequence). CDR3 sequence: CASNIQGYGYTF. The CDR3 DNA sequence: TGTGCCAGCAATATACAGGGGTATGGCTACACCTTC.

The chain couples TRBV7-6 to TRBJ1-2; D possibly corresponds to TRBD1 (5 bases). The CDR3 length is 18 residues. Trimming took off 1 base at V and 4 bases at J, with 22 bases between the two ends. The germline gives CDR1 SGHVS, CDR2 FNYEAQ. CDR3 amino acids: CASSLGSAGLQTVYGYTF. CDR3 bases: TGTGCCAGCAGCTTAGGTTCGGCAGGGCTCCAAACCGTCTATGGCTACACCTTC.

The chain employs TRBV9 and TRBJ1-2, with D possibly matching TRBD1 (6 bases). V dropped 2 bases and J dropped 2 bases, with 10 bases sitting between them. The CDR3 sequence is 14 residues long. Germline CDR1 reads SGDLS; CDR2 reads YYNGEE. The CDR3 loop reads CASSVDRSNYGYTF. The DNA of the CDR3 is TGTGCCAGCAGCGTCGACAGGAGCAACTATGGCTACACCTTC.

This chain links TRBV10-3 with TRBJ2-5, with 8 bases fitting TRBD2. The length of the CDR3 is 14 residues. Trimming removed 5 bases from V and 5 bases from J; junction bases left unmatched: 7. In germline, CDR1 is ENHRY, CDR2 SYGVKD. The CDR3 reads CAISLGLAGETQYF. The DNA for the CDR3 is TGTGCCATCAGTCTCGGACTAGCTGGGGAGACCCAGTACTTC.

The chain employs TRBV5-1 and TRBJ2-7; D is tentatively TRBD1 or TRBD2 (6 bases each). Germline V gene data show CDR1 as SGHRS and CDR2 as YFSETQ. This CDR3 has 15 residues. V gave up 4 bases and J gave up 3 bases, with 17 bases separating them. The CDR3 coding sequence is TGCGCCAGCAGCCCGGGGGCGGGCCACTTCTACGAGCAGTACTTC. It translates to CASSPGAGHFYEQYF.

This chain joins TRBV7-3 and TRBJ2-3, with D possibly being TRBD1 (6 bases). The ends were cut back, 2 bases at V and 6 bases at J, with 9 bases in the middle. CDR3 length: 13 amino acids. Looked up from germline, CDR1 is SGHTA and CDR2 is FQGTGA. Here the CDR3 DNA reads TGTGCCAGCAGCTTACAGGGGAGTGATACGCAGTATTTT. This codes for CASSLQGSDTQYF.

V gene TRBV7-9 combines with J gene TRBJ2-7; 10 positions agree with TRBD2. Per the germline V gene, CDR1 is SEHNR and CDR2 is FQNEAQ (reference sequence). After removal of 5 bases from V and 0 bases from J, the junction contained 13 bases not matched to a gene. The CDR3 runs to 18 residues. The CDR3 DNA is TGTGCCAGCAGCCGAGCTGGGACTAGCGTATTGAGCTCCTACGAGCAGTACTTC. It is translated as CASSRAGTSVLSSYEQYF.

The chain carries TRBV9 and TRBJ1-2; D not certain. The germline V gene has CDR1 SGDLS and CDR2 YYNGEE. V lost 4 bases and J lost 5, with 15 bases in between. CDR3 length: 14 residues. DNA for the CDR3: TGTGCCAGCAGCCCCCCTGGCAGCCCTTATGGCTACACCTTC. Protein: CASSPPGSPYGYTF.

CDR3 amino acids: CASMGGRAYNEQFF. The CDR3 DNA reads TGTGCCAGCATGGGGGGGCGGGCGTACAATGAGCAGTTCTTC. V is TRBV11-3 and J is TRBJ2-1; TRBD2 might be the D (7 bases). There are 14 residues in the CDR3. Trimming stripped 7 bases from V and 4 bases from J, with 14 bases between. Germline V gene data show CDR1 as SGHNT and CDR2 as YENEEA.

Only one count was recorded for this clone. The chain has TRBV4-2 and TRBJ1-5, with TRBD1 matching 8 bases. After removal of 5 bases from V and 7 bases from J, the junction contained 7 bases not matched to a gene. This CDR3 contains 14 residues. Germline values: CDR1 LGHNA, CDR2 YNFKEQ. The CDR3 here is CASSGTGREQPQHF. The CDR3 nucleotides read TGTGCCAGCAGCGGGACAGGTCGGGAGCAGCCCCAGCATTTT.

The chain recombines TRBV7-3 with TRBJ2-1, with TRBD2 matching over 10 bases. This CDR3 region has 16 residues. Germline V gene data show CDR1 as SGHTA and CDR2 as FQGTGA. J gave up 4 bases and V 2 bases, and 5 bases lay outside the gene matches. The CDR3 here is CASSLDVAGGYNEQFF. CDR3 DNA: TGTGCCAGCAGCTTAGATGTAGCGGGGGGTTACAATGAGCAGTTCTTC. The full variable domain, completed using reference TRBV7-3 and TRBJ2-1, is GAGVSQTPSNKVTEKGKYVELRCDPISGHTALYWYRQSLGQGPEFLIYFQGTGAADDSGLPNDRFFAVRPEGSVSTLKIQRTERGDSAVYLCASSLDVAGGYNEQFFGPGTRLTVL.

The gene calls are TRBV5-1 and TRBJ2-1, with 8 bases matching TRBD2. With V trimmed by 1 base and J by 2 bases, 5 bases remained unmatched. CDR1 SGHRS and CDR2 YFSETQ come from the germline V gene. There are 16 residues in the CDR3. CDR3 DNA sequence: TGCGCCAGCAGCTTGTTAGGTAGCGGGACCTACAATGAGCAGTTCTTC. Its protein is CASSLLGSGTYNEQFF.

The CDR3 here is CASAPTGDNEQFF. The DNA for the CDR3 is TGTGCTAGTGCCCCCACAGGGGACAATGAGCAGTTCTTC. J is TRBJ2-1 and V is TRBV12-5; TRBD1 matches at 7 bases. V shed 7 bases, J shed 5 bases, and the junction held 5 bases outside the gene matches. CDR1 is LGHNT, CDR2 FRNRAP, per germline. This CDR3 is built from 13 residues.

The chain combines TRBV11-3 with TRBJ2-3; D is uncertain. Trimming took 4 bases from V and 1 from J, leaving 12 bases between them. The germline gives CDR1 SGHNT, CDR2 YENEEA. The CDR3 consists of 15 residues. Here the CDR3 DNA reads TGTGCCAGCAGCTCCAGACACGGCCGCACAGATACGCAGTATTTT. Its protein is CASSSRHGRTDTQYF.

This clone was found a few times. As DNA, the CDR3 is TGTGCCAGTAGTATGACTAGCGGGGGCCAAGAGACCCAGTACTTC. It is translated as CASSMTSGGQETQYF. The rearrangement uses TRBV19 and TRBJ2-5; 12 bases agree with TRBD2. V gave up 3 bases and J gave up 1 base; unmatched junction bases: 0. Germline V CDR1 and CDR2: LNHDA, SQIVND (reference sequence). The CDR3 length is 15 residues.

The chain combines TRBV6-5 with TRBJ2-5; 8 bases are a match to TRBD2. CDR1 is MNHEY and CDR2 is SVGAGI in the germline V gene. Trimming took 5 bases from V and 5 from J; bases not matched to a gene: 10. The length of the CDR3 is 15 residues. CDR3 sequence reads: CASSPPGLGEETQYF. The CDR3 nucleotides read TGTGCCAGCAGTCCACCGGGACTAGGCGAGGAGACCCAGTACTTC.

This clone was recorded once. The chain carries TRBV5-4 and TRBJ1-2, with D unclear. The germline V gene encodes CDR1 SGHNT and CDR2 YYREEE (reference sequence). Trimming cost V 5 bases and J 7 bases, with 18 bases left between them. This CDR3 contains 14 residues. CDR3 DNA sequence: TGTGCCAGCAGGGCCGGGCCAATACCGCGTGGCTACACCTTC. The encoded protein is CASRAGPIPRGYTF.